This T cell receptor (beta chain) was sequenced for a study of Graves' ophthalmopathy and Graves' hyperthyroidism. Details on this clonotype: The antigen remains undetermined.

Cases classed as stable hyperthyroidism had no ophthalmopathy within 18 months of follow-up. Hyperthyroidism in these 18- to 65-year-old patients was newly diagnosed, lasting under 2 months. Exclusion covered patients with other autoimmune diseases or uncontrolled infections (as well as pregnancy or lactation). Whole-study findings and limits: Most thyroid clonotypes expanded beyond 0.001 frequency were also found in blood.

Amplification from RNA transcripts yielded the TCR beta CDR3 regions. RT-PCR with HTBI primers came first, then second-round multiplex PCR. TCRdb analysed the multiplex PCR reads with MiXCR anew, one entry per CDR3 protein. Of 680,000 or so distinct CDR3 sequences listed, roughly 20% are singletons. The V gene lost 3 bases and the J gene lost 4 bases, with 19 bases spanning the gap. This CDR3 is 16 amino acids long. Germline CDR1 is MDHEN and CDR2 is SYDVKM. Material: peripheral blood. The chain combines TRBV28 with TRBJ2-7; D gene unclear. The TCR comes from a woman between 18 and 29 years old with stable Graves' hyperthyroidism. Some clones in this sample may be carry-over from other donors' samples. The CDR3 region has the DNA TGTGCCAGCAGTTTTAGGCACGCTGAGACCCGATACGAGCAGTACTTC. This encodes CASSFRHAETRYEQYF. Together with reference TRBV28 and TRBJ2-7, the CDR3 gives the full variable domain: DVKVTQSSRYLVKRTGEKVFLECVQDMDHENMFWYRQDPGLGLRLIYFSYDVKMKEKGDIPEGYSVSREKKERFSLILESASTNQTSMYLCASSFRHAETRYEQYFGPGTRLTVT.